What follows are 7 T cell receptor beta chains derived from one specimen sequenced in a study of shared clonotypes between healthy human individuals. Some clones are missing from TCRdb's copy, which holds only in-frame ones; the method was immunoSEQ multiplex PCR. The table shows roughly 2.2 million clones, with more than 85% occurring only once. The sample taken for sequencing was naive CD4+ T cells from PBMCs. This sample's subset: CD45RA+ positively selected. The receptors here all came from a man younger than 35 in good health. Some clones in this sample may be carry-over from other donors' samples.

The chain combines TRBV30 with TRBJ2-7; a weak D match, TRBD1 (5 bases). Germline lookup yields CDR1 GTSNPN and CDR2 SVGIG (reference sequence). This CDR3 is built from 12 residues. V was cut by 4 bases and J by 3 bases, with 10 bases left in between. CDR3 protein: CAWNRQYYEQYF. CDR3 sequence (DNA): TGTGCCTGGAACCGACAGTACTACGAGCAGTACTTC.

Turning to this clone: This same CDR3 is encoded by further DNA sequences in the sample. This sequence joins TRBV28 and TRBJ2-7; D remains unclear. V lost 7 bases to trimming and J lost 0 bases, with 13 bases between them. This CDR3 has 14 amino acids. Germline V gene sequence: CDR1 MDHEN, CDR2 SYDVKM. CDR3 region: CASTSPSSSYEQYF. The CDR3 region has the DNA TGTGCCAGCACCTCCCCCAGCAGCTCCTACGAGCAGTACTTC. The full variable domain, in which reference TRBV28 and TRBJ2-7 provide the parts outside the CDR3, is DVKVTQSSRYLVKRTGEKVFLECVQDMDHENMFWYRQDPGLGLRLIYFSYDVKMKEKGDIPEGYSVSREKKERFSLILESASTNQTSMYLCASTSPSSSYEQYFGPGTRLTVT.

This clone was found once. V and J are TRBV5-4 and TRBJ2-7; possible D gene TRBD1, 5 bases. The germline gives CDR1 SGHNT, CDR2 YYREEE (reference sequence). CDR3 length equals 13 residues. V was pared by 0 bases and J by 5 bases, with 9 bases between. CDR3 bases: TGTGCCAGCAGCTTGGACAGGCGCCACGAGCAGTACTTC. It translates to CASSLDRRHEQYF.

The CDR3 loop reads CASSLGHIESSTDTQYF. In DNA, the CDR3 is TGTGCCAGCAGCTTGGGGCACATCGAGAGTTCTACAGATACGCAGTATTTT. This chain uses TRBV5-5 with TRBJ2-3; the D is unclear. There are 17 residues in the CDR3. Germline V lookup: CDR1 SGHKS, CDR2 YYEKEE (reference sequence). Trimming left V 0 bases short and J 3 bases short, with 17 bases between.

This chain connects TRBV18 to TRBJ1-2, with D unresolved. Germline values: CDR1 KGHSH, CDR2 LQKENI. Deletions cut 2 bases from V and 3 bases from J, with 7 bases between. This CDR3 region has 13 residues. The CDR3 spells CASSPSLDYGYTF. CDR3 DNA sequence: TGTGCCAGCTCACCATCCCTGGACTATGGCTACACCTTC.

This chain links TRBV11-3 with TRBJ2-1; maybe TRBD2 (5 bases). The CDR3 is 13 residues long. The V end lost 5 bases, the J end lost 4 bases, and 9 bases lay between the germline ends. Germline CDR1 SGHNT, CDR2 YENEEA. The CDR3: CASSTRGYNEQFF. The CDR3 nucleotides are TGTGCCAGCAGCACTCGGGGTTACAATGAGCAGTTCTTC.

The chain combines TRBV6-5 with TRBJ2-1, with 9 bases aligning to TRBD2. Germline CDR1 is MNHEY and CDR2 is SVGAGI. The trim removed 5 bases at V and 4 bases at J, leaving 3 bases unmatched. The CDR3 has 14 residues. The CDR3 DNA follows: TGTGCCAGCAGTCCTAGCGGGGATTACAATGAGCAGTTCTTC. Translating it yields CASSPSGDYNEQFF.